Listed here are 31 T cell receptor beta chains from one sample, sequenced in a study of blood T cells in healthy people across ages. Through a sample-barcoded 5' primer and a J-beta primer mix, a second PCR was run for about 6 to 11 cycles. TCRdb processed the 5' RACE reads anew with MiXCR; each CDR3 protein has one entry. The sample carries about 640,000 distinct CDR3 sequences, approximately 50% recorded once. What was sequenced was blood. The origin of the receptors is a man aged 55 to 70 in good health.

This clonotype occurred a few times. The chain joins TRBV20-1 to TRBJ2-7; TRBD1 matches at 8 bases. Germline lookup yields CDR1 DFQATT and CDR2 SNEGSKA (reference sequence). The CDR3 sequence is 14 residues long. The V gene end was trimmed by 2 bases and the J gene end by 5 bases; junction bases not matched to a gene: 8. The CDR3 is CSARSLDRVDEQYF. DNA for the CDR3: TGCAGTGCTAGATCCTTGGACAGGGTCGACGAGCAGTACTTC.

This clonotype turned up a few times. V gene TRBV15 combines with J gene TRBJ2-7; possibly TRBD1 or TRBD2 for D (6 bases each). V lost 7 bases, J lost 3 bases, and 13 bases lay in between. This CDR3 contains 13 residues. The germline V gene has CDR1 LNHNV and CDR2 YYDKDF (reference sequence). The DNA of the CDR3 is TGTGCCACCACCGCGGGACACGGCTACGAGCAGTACTTC. Amino acid sequence: CATTAGHGYEQYF.

There are many counts of this clonotype. The chain employs TRBV4-1 and TRBJ1-6, with D perhaps TRBD1 (5 bases). The CDR3 is 18 amino acids. Trimming shortened V by 3 bases and J by 10 bases, and 25 bases separated the two germline ends. Germline CDR1 is MGHRA and CDR2 is YSYEKL. This CDR3 is CASSQGGGTSPGSSPLHF. CDR3 DNA sequence: TGCGCCAGCAGCCAGGGGGGTGGCACCTCTCCCGGTAGCTCACCCCTCCACTTT.

This clonotype was seen more than once but under ten times. This chain uses TRBV5-1 with TRBJ2-5; 8 bases match TRBD2. The CDR3 extends over 14 amino acids. Germline CDR1 SGHRS, CDR2 YFSETQ. V shed 0 bases and J 5 bases; nucleotides not matched to a gene: 3. The CDR3 nucleotides are TGCGCCAGCAGCTTGGTTCCTAGCGGGGAGACCCAGTACTTC. This gives the protein CASSLVPSGETQYF. The variable domain in full, completed from reference TRBV5-1 and TRBJ2-5, reads KAGVTQTPRYLIKTRGQQVTLSCSPISGHRSVSWYQQTPGQGLQFLFEYFSETQRNKGNFPGRFSGRQFSNSRSEMNVSTLELGDSALYLCASSLVPSGETQYFGPGTRLLVL.

The rearrangement links TRBV5-1 to TRBJ2-1; 9 bases are a match to TRBD1. The CDR3 loop spans 15 amino acids. J gave up 6 bases and V 2 bases, and 6 bases lay outside the gene matches. The germline gives CDR1 SGHRS, CDR2 YFSETQ. The CDR3 coding sequence is TGCGCCAGCAGCTTTAGGGGACAGGGACGCAATGAGCAGTTCTTC. This translates into CASSFRGQGRNEQFF. Filled out from reference TRBV5-1 and TRBJ2-1, the complete variable domain reads KAGVTQTPRYLIKTRGQQVTLSCSPISGHRSVSWYQQTPGQGLQFLFEYFSETQRNKGNFPGRFSGRQFSNSRSEMNVSTLELGDSALYLCASSFRGQGRNEQFFGPGTRLTVL.

This chain links TRBV7-9 with TRBJ2-5; no clear D. The V end was cut by 3 bases, the J end by 7 bases, with 6 bases between. The germline V gene encodes CDR1 SEHNR and CDR2 FQNEAQ (reference sequence). The CDR3 loop spans 11 amino acids. As DNA, the CDR3 is TGTGCCAGCAGCTTGAGTCGGACCCAGTACTTC. As protein: CASSLSRTQYF.

The chain joins TRBV3-1 to TRBJ2-2, with 11 positions matching TRBD2. The V gene end was trimmed by 4 bases and the J gene end by 7 bases; junction bases not matched to a gene: 8. CDR1 and CDR2 (germline): LGHDT, YNNKEL (reference sequence). This CDR3 is built from 16 residues. The CDR3: CASSLQGLAVGGELFF. The CDR3, as DNA: TGTGCCAGCAGCCTTCAGGGACTAGCGGTGGGCGGGGAGCTGTTTTTT.

In its sample, this clonotype was seen a few times. V and J are TRBV7-2 and TRBJ2-4, with D uncertain. This CDR3 contains 15 residues. Trimming removed 1 base from V and 8 bases from J, with 15 bases in between. Germline CDR1 is SGHTA and CDR2 is FQGNSA. CDR3 protein: CASSLGGPGTDIQYF. The CDR3 nucleotides read TGTGCCAGCAGCTTAGGTGGACCCGGCACGGACATTCAGTACTTC.

This clonotype was found a few times. This chain joins TRBV13 and TRBJ2-1, with unresolved D. Trimming stripped 4 bases from V and 4 bases from J, with 14 bases between. Per germline, CDR1 PRHDT and CDR2 FYEKMQ (reference sequence). This CDR3 has 15 amino acids. CDR3 loop: CASSSTTMFYNEQFF. The DNA of the CDR3 is TGTGCCAGCAGCTCAACTACTATGTTTTACAATGAGCAGTTCTTC. The whole variable domain, filled in from reference TRBV13 and TRBJ2-1, reads AAGVIQSPRHLIKEKRETATLKCYPIPRHDTVYWYQQGPGQDPQFLISFYEKMQSDKGSIPDRFSAQQFSDYHSELNMSSLELGDSALYFCASSSTTMFYNEQFFGPGTRLTVL.

The sample holds a few counts of this clonotype. V is TRBV29-1 and J is TRBJ2-7; TRBD2 aligns across 8 bases. V lost 8 bases, J lost 9 bases, and 12 bases stayed unmatched. The germline CDR1 and CDR2 sequences are SQVTM and ANQGSEA. The CDR3 is made up of 12 amino acids. DNA of the CDR3: TGCAGCATAACTAAGCGGGGGTCTGGGCAGTACTTC. This gives the protein CSITKRGSGQYF.

The chain is built from TRBV7-9 and TRBJ2-7; D not resolved. The end of the DNA is better explained by TRBJ2-5, so the J call may be wrong. The CDR3 is 14 residues long. Germline loops: CDR1 SEHNR, CDR2 FQNEAQ (reference sequence). CDR3 sequence (DNA): TGTGCCAGCAGCTTTGTGGGATCCCAAGAGACCCAGTACTTC. Translation gives CASSFVGSQETQYF.

The chain couples TRBV10-3 to TRBJ2-5, with D possibly TRBD1 on 6 matching bases. V was clipped by 6 bases and J by 2 bases, with 13 bases between them. This CDR3 spans 14 amino acids. CDR1 and CDR2 (germline): ENHRY, SYGVKD. Written as DNA, the CDR3 is TGTGCCATCAGGTCCGAACAGGGACAAGAGACCCAGTACTTC. Translation: CAIRSEQGQETQYF.

This chain joins TRBV20-1 and TRBJ1-1; a weak D match, TRBD1 (6 bases). The V and J ends lost 5 bases and 1 base respectively, with 14 bases between them. In germline, CDR1 is DFQATT, CDR2 SNEGSKA (reference sequence). The CDR3 totals 14 residues. CDR3 DNA: TGCAGTGCTGGAGCGAAGACAGGGAACACTGAAGCTTTCTTT. Translated: CSAGAKTGNTEAFF.

This clonotype has a handful of counts. CDR3 sequence: CAISESRLVVEQYF. The CDR3 DNA reads as TGTGCCATCAGTGAGTCGAGACTAGTGGTCGAGCAGTACTTC. The chain combines TRBV10-3 with TRBJ2-5; D is perhaps TRBD2 (6 bases). The J call may be wrong; the DNA end is better matched by TRBJ2-7. The germline CDR1 and CDR2 sequences are ENHRY and SYGVKD. The CDR3 is 14 amino acids.

This clonotype was observed a few times. The gene calls are TRBV5-1 and TRBJ2-5; D possibly uses TRBD1 or TRBD2 (5 bases each). CDR1 SGHRS and CDR2 YFSETQ come from the germline V gene. This CDR3 contains 15 residues. The ends were cut back, 4 bases at V and 7 bases at J, with 20 bases in the middle. This CDR3 reads CASSAGTRDMGTQYF. Here the CDR3 DNA reads TGCGCCAGCAGCGCCGGGACCCGAGACATGGGGACCCAGTACTTC. The full variable domain, its missing parts supplied by reference TRBV5-1 and TRBJ2-5, is KAGVTQTPRYLIKTRGQQVTLSCSPISGHRSVSWYQQTPGQGLQFLFEYFSETQRNKGNFPGRFSGRQFSNSRSEMNVSTLELGDSALYLCASSAGTRDMGTQYFGPGTRLLVL.

The V gene is TRBV5-1, the J gene TRBJ2-5; D is perhaps TRBD1 or TRBD2 (5 bases each). Germline V lookup: CDR1 SGHRS, CDR2 YFSETQ. This CDR3 is built from 15 residues. Trimming removed 4 bases from V and 5 bases from J, with 18 bases in between. CDR3 DNA: TGCGCCAGCAGCCCGGAATCAGGGACGAGGGAGACCCAGTACTTC. As protein: CASSPESGTRETQYF. Full variable domain (remainder filled in from reference TRBV5-1 and TRBJ2-5): KAGVTQTPRYLIKTRGQQVTLSCSPISGHRSVSWYQQTPGQGLQFLFEYFSETQRNKGNFPGRFSGRQFSNSRSEMNVSTLELGDSALYLCASSPESGTRETQYFGPGTRLLVL.

There are a few counts of this clonotype. The rearrangement joins TRBV29-1 to TRBJ2-1, with D tentatively TRBD1 (5 bases). The CDR3 is made up of 11 amino acids. The ends were cut back, 6 bases at V and 12 bases at J, with 15 bases in the middle. Germline V gene lookup returns CDR1 SQVTM and CDR2 ANQGSEA. The CDR3 nucleotides read TGCAGCGTCCAATCAGGGCCTTGGCAGTTCTTC. This gives the protein CSVQSGPWQFF.

The chain links TRBV20-1 to TRBJ2-1; no clear D. The CDR3 spans 14 residues. Trimming removed 3 bases from V and 3 bases from J, with 12 bases in between. CDR1 and CDR2 from the germline V gene are DFQATT and SNEGSKA (reference sequence). The CDR3 nucleotides are TGCAGTGCTAGTAAGCAGGTTAACTACAATGAGCAGTTCTTC. Encoded protein: CSASKQVNYNEQFF.

The chain combines TRBV2 with TRBJ2-3, with 13 bases fitting TRBD2. The V gene end was trimmed by 6 bases and the J gene end by 1 base; junction bases not matched to a gene: 4. This CDR3 is built from 16 residues. Germline values: CDR1 SNHLY, CDR2 FYNNEI. The CDR3 DNA reads as TGTGCCAGCAGAGACGGACTAGCGGGGGGCACAGATACGCAGTATTTT. As protein: CASRDGLAGGTDTQYF.

The table lists this clonotype with a few counts. V gene TRBV12-3 or TRBV12-4 combines with J gene TRBJ2-5, with D unresolved. The J call may be faulty, since TRBJ2-7 better matches the DNA end. This CDR3 has 14 residues. The CDR3 here is CASSLSDGNYEQYF. For the CDR3, the DNA is TGTGCCAGCAGTTTATCGGACGGAAACTACGAGCAGTACTTC.

In the case of this clonotype: This clone may be a read error of a much larger clone one base away. CDR3 sequence reads: CASSLGPLSEQYF. The CDR3 nucleotides are TGTGCCAGCAGCTTGGGCCCTCTCAGCGAGCAGTACTTC. This chain connects TRBV5-8 to TRBJ2-7, with D unresolved. Germline lookup yields CDR1 SGHTS and CDR2 YDEGEE. CDR3 length equals 13 residues. The V end lost 0 bases, the J end lost 6 bases, and 10 bases lay between the germline ends.

This chain joins TRBV12-3 or TRBV12-4 and TRBJ1-1; 7 nucleotides match TRBD1. Germline trimming cut 0 bases from V and 2 bases from J; bases unmatched to any gene: 12. The CDR3 sequence is 18 residues long. CDR3 loop: CASSLAVGQVGGNTEAFF. CDR3 DNA sequence: TGTGCCAGCAGTTTAGCTGTAGGACAGGTGGGTGGAAACACTGAAGCTTTCTTT.

This clonotype has only a few counts. This chain links TRBV29-1 with TRBJ2-1; 9 bases fit TRBD1. The ends lost 5 bases at V and 7 bases at J; junction bases unmatched: 9. The CDR3 spans 14 residues. CDR1 and CDR2 from the germline V gene are SQVTM and ANQGSEA. CDR3: CSVSGTGFLNEQFF. In DNA form, the CDR3 reads TGCAGCGTTTCCGGGACAGGGTTTCTGAATGAGCAGTTCTTC.

This chain joins TRBV28 and TRBJ2-2; D gene unclear. Germline CDR1 and CDR2: MDHEN and SYDVKM. The CDR3 is 13 amino acids. The V end was cut by 10 bases, the J end by 1 base, with 10 bases between. CDR3: CATNRGNTGELFF. CDR3 coding DNA: TGTGCCACCAACCGAGGGAACACCGGGGAGCTGTTTTTT.

This chain uses TRBV7-2 with TRBJ2-7; D possibly corresponds to TRBD2 (5 bases). V was pared by 1 base and J by 2 bases, with 12 bases between. Per the germline V gene, CDR1 is SGHTA and CDR2 is FQGNSA. The CDR3 consists of 15 residues. CDR3 sequence: CASSLDLAIAYEQYF. Written as DNA, the CDR3 is TGTGCCAGCAGCTTAGATCTAGCCATTGCCTACGAGCAGTACTTC.

J is TRBJ2-5 and V is TRBV9; 10 bases agree with TRBD2. The CDR3 sequence is 16 residues long. The V and J ends lost 0 bases and 5 bases, in that order; junction bases with no gene match: 7. Germline V gene sequence: CDR1 SGDLS, CDR2 YYNGEE. The CDR3 protein is CASSVVPAGGLETQYF. For the CDR3, the DNA is TGTGCCAGCAGCGTAGTGCCAGCGGGGGGGCTTGAGACCCAGTACTTC.

This clonotype was observed a handful of times. The CDR3 protein is CASRGAYNSPLHF. CDR3 nucleotide sequence: TGTGCCAGCAGGGGAGCTTATAATTCACCCCTCCACTTT. The rearrangement joins TRBV6-5 to TRBJ1-6; D is unclear. Per the germline V gene, CDR1 is MNHEY and CDR2 is SVGAGI. The ends were cut back, 6 bases at V and 4 bases at J, with 7 bases in the middle. This CDR3 region has 13 residues.

Concerning this clonotype itself: The conserved phenylalanine or tryptophan is not found at the CDR3 terminus, so this likely reflects a read error. The V and J genes are TRBV27 and TRBJ2-5, with 11 bases matching TRBD1. TRBJ2-7 matches the DNA end more closely, so the J call is doubtful. Per the germline V gene, CDR1 is MNHEY and CDR2 is SMNVEV (reference sequence). The CDR3 loop spans 15 amino acids. The CDR3 region has the DNA TGTGCCAGCAGTTTAGGACAGGGGGCTATCCACGAGCAGTACATC. Protein product: CASSLGQGAIHEQYI.

The chain employs TRBV11-2 and TRBJ1-2; D is unclear. Germline V CDR1 and CDR2: SGHAT, FQNNGV. The ends were cut back, 0 bases at V and 3 bases at J, with 8 bases in the middle. The CDR3 is 14 amino acids. CDR3 sequence reads: CASSLDGGYYGYTF. The CDR3 coding sequence is TGTGCCAGCAGCTTAGACGGCGGCTACTATGGCTACACCTTC.

The chain combines TRBV28 with TRBJ1-2; D remains ambiguous. Per germline, CDR1 MDHEN and CDR2 SYDVKM. V gave up 6 bases and J gave up 4 bases, with 18 bases separating them. The CDR3 has 15 residues. For the CDR3, the DNA is TGTGCCAGCAGCCCTGCGACTCGGGCAGCCTATGGCTACACCTTC. Encoded protein: CASSPATRAAYGYTF.

The chain uses TRBV6-6 and TRBJ2-3; 8 nucleotides match TRBD2. V gave up 5 bases and J gave up 7 bases; unmatched junction bases: 14. Germline V gene data show CDR1 as MNHNY and CDR2 as SVGAGI (reference sequence). This CDR3 is built from 16 residues. The CDR3 spells CASSPTQGSGANTQYF. CDR3 nucleotide sequence: TGTGCCAGCAGTCCTACCCAGGGTAGCGGGGCTAATACGCAGTATTTT.